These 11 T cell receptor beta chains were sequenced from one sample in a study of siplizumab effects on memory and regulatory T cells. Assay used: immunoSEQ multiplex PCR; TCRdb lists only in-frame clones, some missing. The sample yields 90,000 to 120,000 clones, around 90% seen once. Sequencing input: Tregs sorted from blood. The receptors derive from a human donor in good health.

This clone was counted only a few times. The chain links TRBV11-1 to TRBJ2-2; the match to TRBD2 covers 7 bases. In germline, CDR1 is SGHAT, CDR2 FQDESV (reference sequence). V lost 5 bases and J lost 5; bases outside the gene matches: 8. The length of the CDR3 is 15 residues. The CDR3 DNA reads TGTGCCAGCAGCCGTCAGTGGGAGGGGACCGGGGAGCTGTTTTTT. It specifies CASSRQWEGTGELFF.

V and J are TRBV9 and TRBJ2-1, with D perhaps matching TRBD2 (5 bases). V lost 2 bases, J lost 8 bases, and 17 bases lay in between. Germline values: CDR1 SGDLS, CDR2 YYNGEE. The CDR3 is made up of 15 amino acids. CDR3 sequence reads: CASSVMGVPADEQFF. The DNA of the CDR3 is TGTGCCAGCAGCGTCATGGGAGTTCCGGCGGATGAGCAGTTCTTC.

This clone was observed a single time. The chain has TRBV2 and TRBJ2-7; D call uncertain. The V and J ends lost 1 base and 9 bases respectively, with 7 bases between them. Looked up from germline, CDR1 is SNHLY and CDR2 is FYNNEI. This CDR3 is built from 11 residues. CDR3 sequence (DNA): TGTGCCAGCAGTGAAGGGGTAGGGCAGTACTTC. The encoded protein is CASSEGVGQYF.

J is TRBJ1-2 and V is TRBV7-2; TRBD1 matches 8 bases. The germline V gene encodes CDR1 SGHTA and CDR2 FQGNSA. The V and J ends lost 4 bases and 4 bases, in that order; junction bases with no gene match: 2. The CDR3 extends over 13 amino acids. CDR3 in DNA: TGTGCCAGCAGCTACACAGGGGGCTATGGCTACACCTTC. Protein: CASSYTGGYGYTF.

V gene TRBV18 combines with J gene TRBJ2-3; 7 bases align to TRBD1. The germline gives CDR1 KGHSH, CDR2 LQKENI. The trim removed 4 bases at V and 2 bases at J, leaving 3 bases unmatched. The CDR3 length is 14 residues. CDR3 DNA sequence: TGTGCCAGCTCACTAGGACAGGACACAGATACGCAGTATTTT. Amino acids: CASSLGQDTDTQYF.

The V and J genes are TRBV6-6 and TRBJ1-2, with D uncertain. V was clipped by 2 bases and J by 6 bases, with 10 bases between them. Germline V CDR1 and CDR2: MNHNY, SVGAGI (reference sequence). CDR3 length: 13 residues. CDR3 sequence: CASSYGDLDGYTF. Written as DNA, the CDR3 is TGTGCCAGCAGTTACGGAGACTTAGATGGCTACACCTTC.

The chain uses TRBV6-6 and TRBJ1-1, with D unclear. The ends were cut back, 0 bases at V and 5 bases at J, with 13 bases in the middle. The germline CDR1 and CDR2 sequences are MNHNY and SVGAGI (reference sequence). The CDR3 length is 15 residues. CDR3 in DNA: TGTGCCAGCAGTTACTCGAGGAGACTGGGGACTGAAGCTTTCTTT. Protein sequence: CASSYSRRLGTEAFF.

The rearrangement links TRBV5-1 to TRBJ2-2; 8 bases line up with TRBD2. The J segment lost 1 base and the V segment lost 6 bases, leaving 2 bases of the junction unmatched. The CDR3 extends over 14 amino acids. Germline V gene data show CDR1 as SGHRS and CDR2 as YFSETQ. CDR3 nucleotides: TGCGCCAGCACCAGCGGGGGGAACACCGGGGAGCTGTTTTTT. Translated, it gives CASTSGGNTGELFF.

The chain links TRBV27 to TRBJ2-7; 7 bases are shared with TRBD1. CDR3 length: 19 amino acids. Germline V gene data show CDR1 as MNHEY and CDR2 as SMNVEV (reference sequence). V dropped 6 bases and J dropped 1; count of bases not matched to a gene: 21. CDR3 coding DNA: TGTGCCAGCAGCCCACCTCCCGTTCTAGGGACAGCGAAATCCTACGAGCAGTACTTC. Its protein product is CASSPPPVLGTAKSYEQYF.

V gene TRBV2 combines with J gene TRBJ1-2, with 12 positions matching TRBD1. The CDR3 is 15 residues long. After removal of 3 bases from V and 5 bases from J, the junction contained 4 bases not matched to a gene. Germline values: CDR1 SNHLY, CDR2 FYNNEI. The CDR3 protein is CASSEGTGGPYGYTF. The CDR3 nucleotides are TGTGCCAGCAGTGAGGGGACAGGGGGCCCGTATGGCTACACCTTC.

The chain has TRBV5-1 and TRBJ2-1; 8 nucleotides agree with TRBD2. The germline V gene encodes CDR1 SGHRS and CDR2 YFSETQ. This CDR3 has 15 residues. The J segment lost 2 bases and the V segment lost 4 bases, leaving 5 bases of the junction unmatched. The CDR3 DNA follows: TGCGCCAGCAGCGGAGCGGGAGACCCCTACAATGAGCAGTTCTTC. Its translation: CASSGAGDPYNEQFF. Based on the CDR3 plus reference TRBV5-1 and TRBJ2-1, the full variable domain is KAGVTQTPRYLIKTRGQQVTLSCSPISGHRSVSWYQQTPGQGLQFLFEYFSETQRNKGNFPGRFSGRQFSNSRSEMNVSTLELGDSALYLCASSGAGDPYNEQFFGPGTRLTVL.